A selection of T cell receptor beta chains follows, all from one sample in a study of blood T cell repertoires in COVID-19. Clones were read by immunoSEQ multiplex PCR, and TCRdb kept only the in-frame ones, dropping some. Found here are about 300,000 clones, approximately 86% of them singletons; the top ten hold 1% to 1.5%. The specimen was peripheral blood. The receptor source for this set is a man in his 70s with acute or convalescent COVID-19. The CDR3 runs from the conserved cysteine through the conserved F or W. D genes are given only for firm matches. Expanded clones are given a class, and other clones once, few, many or no size at all.

>TRBJ1-4|-|-|TRBV29-1
CSVEASGPEKLFF
TGCAGCGTTGAAGCTTCAGGGCCGGAAAAACTGTTTTTT
>TRBJ1-5|-|-|TRBV4-1
CASSQEEQALAPQHF
TGCGCCAGCAGCCAAGAGGAACAGGCCCTTGCTCCCCAGCATTTT
>TRBJ2-2|-|-|TRBV15
CATSRPGLGGELFF
TGTGCCACCAGCAGACCAGGATTAGGCGGGGAGCTGTTTTTT
>TRBJ2-3|few|TRBD2|TRBV29-1
CSVRLAERGNTQYF
TGCAGCGTTCGACTAGCGGAACGGGGTAATACGCAGTATTTT
>TRBJ2-5|-|-|TRBV6-5
CASSYRGSGETQYF
TGTGCCAGCAGTTACCGGGGTAGCGGAGAGACCCAGTACTTC
>TRBJ1-2|-|-|TRBV7-2
CASSLGGYGYTF
TGTGCCAGCAGCTTAGGAGGGTATGGCTACACCTTC
>TRBJ1-2|-|TRBD1|TRBV28
CASSLRGGASGYTF
TGTGCCAGCAGTTTACGAGGGGGCGCTAGTGGCTACACCTTC
>TRBJ1-2|-|-|TRBV28
CASSLDRFGYTF
TGTGCCAGCAGCCTAGACAGGTTTGGCTACACCTTC
>TRBJ1-2|few|-|TRBV12-3/TRBV12-4
CASSLRGYGYTF
TGTGCCAGCAGCCTCAGGGGCTATGGCTACACCTTC
>TRBJ2-5|-|TRBD1|TRBV2
CASSDWTGTSQETQYF
TGTGCCAGCAGTGACTGGACAGGGACTTCCCAAGAGACCCAGTACTTC
>TRBJ1-1|-|-|TRBV19
CASSIISGNTEAFF
TGTGCCAGTAGTATTATATCAGGGAACACTGAAGCTTTCTTT
>TRBJ2-1|-|TRBD1|TRBV6-6
CASRSRGGQGSGEQFF
TGTGCCAGCAGGTCCAGGGGCGGACAGGGATCCGGCGAGCAGTTCTTC
>TRBJ1-6|once|-|TRBV6-5
CASSYGGSYNSPLHF
TGTGCCAGCAGTTACGGTGGCAGTTATAATTCACCCCTCCACTTT
>TRBJ2-1|-|TRBD1|TRBV15
CATSWTGGWNEQFF
TGTGCCACCAGCTGGACAGGGGGCTGGAATGAGCAGTTCTTC
>TRBJ1-6|-|-|TRBV5-1
CASSLSRDGPNSPLHF
TGCGCCAGCAGCTTGTCGCGGGACGGACCTAATTCACCCCTCCACTTT
>TRBJ1-6|-|-|TRBV30
CAWSVQQGPPLHF
TGTGCCTGGAGTGTACAACAGGGTCCCCCCCTCCACTTT
>TRBJ1-1|-|-|TRBV7-6
CASSPPTGNTEAFF
TGTGCCAGCAGCCCACCGACAGGGAACACTGAAGCTTTCTTT
>TRBJ1-1|-|-|TRBV19
CASSPQGNTEAFF
TGTGCCAGTAGTCCGCAGGGGAACACTGAAGCTTTCTTT
>TRBJ1-2|-|TRBD1|TRBV3-1/TRBV3-2
CASNPTGGVNYGYTF
TGTGCCAGCAACCCGACAGGGGGCGTCAACTATGGCTACACCTTC
>TRBJ1-6|-|-|TRBV6-5
CASRAGYSPLHF
TGTGCCAGCAGAGCAGGGTATTCACCCCTCCACTTT
>TRBJ1-3|-|-|TRBV28
CASSQRTAAVGNTIYF
TGTGCCAGCAGCCAGAGGACAGCCGCGGTGGGAAACACCATATATTTT
>TRBJ2-5|-|TRBD1|TRBV6-5
CASSQDRGETQYF
TGTGCCAGCAGTCAGGACAGGGGCGAGACCCAGTACTTC
>TRBJ2-7|-|TRBD1|TRBV9
CASSAGTGVHEQYF
TGTGCCAGCAGCGCCGGGACAGGGGTTCACGAGCAGTACTTC
>TRBJ2-5|-|-|TRBV7-6
CASSLNRQLQETQYF
TGTGCCAGCAGCTTAAACAGGCAACTTCAAGAGACCCAGTACTTC
>TRBJ1-2|-|TRBD1|TRBV28
CASTEPGQGGVYYGYTF
TGTGCCAGCACCGAACCGGGACAGGGGGGGGTTTACTATGGCTACACCTTC
>TRBJ2-3|-|-|TRBV6-5
CASSPGIAAHTQYF
TGTGCCAGCAGCCCCGGGATAGCGGCGCATACGCAGTATTTT
>TRBJ2-5|-|-|TRBV21-1
CASSKGSRYKETQYF
TGTGCCAGCAGCAAAGGGTCCAGGTACAAAGAGACCCAGTACTTC
>TRBJ1-5|-|-|TRBV19
CASSGLKGPTNQPQHF
TGTGCCAGTTCGGGACTCAAGGGCCCTACCAATCAGCCCCAGCATTTT
>TRBJ1-4|-|-|TRBV27
CASSLGAGIATNEKLFF
TGTGCCAGCAGTTTAGGGGCAGGAATCGCAACTAATGAAAAACTGTTTTTT
>TRBJ2-1|-|-|TRBV7-2
CASSPMGRGRDEQFF
TGTGCCAGCAGCCCCATGGGGCGGGGGCGGGATGAGCAGTTCTTC
>TRBJ1-4|few|TRBD1|TRBV28
CASSVMTGSNEKLFF
TGTGCCAGCAGCGTCATGACAGGGTCTAATGAAAAACTGTTTTTT
>TRBJ2-3|-|TRBD1|TRBV24-1
CATSDPQGEGTDTQYF
TGTGCCACCAGTGATCCACAGGGGGAAGGCACAGATACGCAGTATTTT
>TRBJ1-4|-|-|TRBV3-1/TRBV3-2
CASSQRVEATNEKLFF
TGTGCCAGCAGCCAGAGGGTTGAGGCAACTAATGAAAAACTGTTTTTT
>TRBJ1-6|-|-|TRBV5-1
CASSLDPGDYSPLHF
TGCGCCAGCAGCTTGGACCCCGGGGATTATTCACCCCTCCACTTT
>TRBJ1-2|-|-|TRBV25-1
CASSDVLNYGYTF
TGTGCCAGCAGTGACGTGTTAAACTATGGCTACACCTTC
>TRBJ2-3|once|-|TRBV19
CASSAVDTQYF
TGTGCCAGTAGTGCGGTAGATACGCAGTATTTT
>TRBJ2-3|-|-|TRBV5-6
CASSSPPAGGTDTQYF
TGTGCCAGCAGCTCGCCCCCCGCAGGGGGCACAGATACGCAGTATTTT
>TRBJ2-1|once|TRBD1|TRBV10-1
CASEQTGASPYNEQFF
TGCGCCAGCGAACAGACAGGGGCCAGTCCATACAATGAGCAGTTCTTC
>TRBJ2-2|-|TRBD1|TRBV5-6
CASRFGNRGNTGELFF
TGTGCCAGCAGGTTCGGAAACAGGGGGAACACCGGGGAGCTGTTTTTT
>TRBJ2-1|-|TRBD2|TRBV6-2/TRBV6-3
CASSPRGSGIQDEQFF
TGTGCCAGCAGTCCCCGGGGTAGCGGGATACAAGACGAGCAGTTCTTC
>TRBJ2-1|-|-|TRBV18
CASSPLQNEQFF
TGTGCCAGCTCACCACTACAGAATGAGCAGTTCTTC
>TRBJ1-4|-|-|TRBV28
CASSPDSRNEKLFF
TGTGCCAGCAGCCCCGATAGTCGTAATGAAAAACTGTTTTTT
>TRBJ1-5|-|-|TRBV11-2
CASSLAGSSNQPQHF
TGTGCCAGCAGCTTAGCAGGGTCTAGCAATCAGCCCCAGCATTTT
>TRBJ1-1|-|TRBD1|TRBV18
CASSGGTGGRTEAFF
TGTGCCAGCTCTGGAGGGACAGGGGGCCGCACTGAAGCTTTCTTT
>TRBJ2-2|-|TRBD2|TRBV7-9
CASSFLAGTGELFF
TGTGCCAGCAGCTTTTTAGCGGGAACCGGGGAGCTGTTTTTT
>TRBJ1-2|-|-|TRBV3-1/TRBV3-2
CASSQGVGVYGYTF
TGTGCCAGCAGCCAAGGGGTAGGAGTCTATGGCTACACCTTC
>TRBJ1-2|-|-|TRBV9
CASSVSASDYGYTF
TGTGCCAGCAGCGTGTCAGCGAGTGACTATGGCTACACCTTC